The T cell receptor beta chain under discussion was sequenced for a study of T-cell reconstitution after alpha-beta-depleted transplantation in children. This clonotype came up many times. Its specificity is unknown. TCRbeta library preparation incorporated unique molecular identifiers. Each CDR3 protein gets one entry after TCRdb re-called the PCR reads with MiXCR. This sample carries 180,000 or so distinct CDR3 sequences, around 5.9% of them seen once, and the ten largest clones take roughly 4.8%. Study-level findings and limits: Newly generated T cells supplied most T-cell counts and diversity one year post-transplant. Several hundred expanded graft clones reportedly were the source of alpha-beta T cells about two months after transplant.

V lost 6 bases to trimming and J lost 7 bases, with 10 bases between them. The CDR3 is 12 amino acids. The source was PBMCs, collected before TCRalphabeta/CD19-depleted stem cell transplant. The sequence derives from a girl under three years old with combined immunodeficiency, due to receive a stem cell transplant. This chain joins TRBV12-3 or TRBV12-4 and TRBJ2-1; D is uncertain. CDR3 nucleotides: TGTGCCAGCAGGCCCCATTTGAATGAGCAGTTCTTC. This sequence encodes CASRPHLNEQFF.